The rows below give T cell receptor beta chains drawn from one sample of a study of blood T cell repertoires in COVID-19. Measured with immunoSEQ multiplex PCR; TCRdb has only the in-frame clones, and not every one. The sample includes under 150,000 clones, 75% to 85% of them seen just once. Sequenced input: peripheral blood. These receptors all stem from a human donor with acute or convalescent COVID-19. The donor label of this sample is uncertain. The CDR3 runs from the conserved cysteine through the conserved F or W. D genes are given only for firm matches. Some rows mark clone size as missing; the rest say once, few, many or name a class of expanded clone.

>TRBJ1-5|-|-|TRBV18
TGTGCCAGCTCACCAGGAACAGGGATTCGCAATCAGCCCCAGCATTTT
CASSPGTGIRNQPQHF
>TRBJ1-5|TRBD1|-|TRBV4-2
TGTGCCAGCAGCCTCTCCCGACAGGGTCCAGAGCCCCAGCATTTT
CASSLSRQGPEPQHF
>TRBJ2-1|TRBD1|-|TRBV5-5
TGTGCCAGCAGCTATAGGACAGGGTCGACGGTATACAATGAGCAGTTCTTC
CASSYRTGSTVYNEQFF
>TRBJ2-7|TRBD1|-|TRBV5-1
TGCGCCAGCAGATTTGACAGGGGGCGAGGATACCTCCACGAGCAGTACTTC
CASRFDRGRGYLHEQYF
>TRBJ1-6|-|-|TRBV3-1/TRBV3-2
TGTGCCAGCAGCCAAGGCGTGGCAGGTCGGAATTCACCCCTCCACTTT
CASSQGVAGRNSPLHF
>TRBJ1-2|TRBD1|-|TRBV9
TGTGCCAGCAGCGTAGAATTGACAGGGGCTGGCTACACCTTC
CASSVELTGAGYTF
>TRBJ2-7|-|-|TRBV5-1
TGCGCCAGCAGCTTAAACGGGAACTCCTACGAGCAGTACTTC
CASSLNGNSYEQYF
>TRBJ1-1|-|-|TRBV9
TGTGCCAGCAGCGTCTCCCCAGGGAGGGGTGACACTGAAGCTTTCTTT
CASSVSPGRGDTEAFF
>TRBJ1-1|-|-|TRBV29-1
TGCAGCGTTGACCTAGGCACTGAAGCTTTCTTT
CSVDLGTEAFF
>TRBJ1-6|TRBD1|-|TRBV30
TGTGCCTGGAGGCGGGACAGTAATTCACCCCTCCACTTT
CAWRRDSNSPLHF
>TRBJ1-2|-|-|TRBV19
TGTGCCAGTAGTGCGCAGGGGTACTTTGGCTACACCTTC
CASSAQGYFGYTF
>TRBJ2-1|TRBD2|few|TRBV10-3
TGTGCCATCAGGACCCGGAGCGGGGGGGCCCTTGAGCAGTTCTTC
CAIRTRSGGALEQFF
>TRBJ1-2|TRBD1|-|TRBV19
TGTGCCAGTAGTATGAGAGGACAGGGAGACGGCTACACCTTC
CASSMRGQGDGYTF
>TRBJ2-1|-|once|TRBV6-6
TGTGCCAGCAGTTACGGAACAGGATGGTACAATGAGCAGTTCTTC
CASSYGTGWYNEQFF
>TRBJ1-5|-|-|TRBV5-6
TGTGCCAGCAGCTTGGCGGGGTTACATAGCAATCAGCCCCAGCATTTT
CASSLAGLHSNQPQHF
>TRBJ1-5|-|-|TRBV9
TGTGCCAGCAGCGGCTCCTCAGGGCCCCAGCATTTT
CASSGSSGPQHF
>TRBJ1-2|-|-|TRBV15
TGTGCCACCAGCAGAGATCAACACGCAGTTAACTATGGCTACACCTTC
CATSRDQHAVNYGYTF
>TRBJ1-2|TRBD1|-|TRBV6-5
TGTGCCAGCAGTTACGGGGGGACAGGGGAAGGCTACACCTTC
CASSYGGTGEGYTF
>TRBJ1-2|TRBD1|-|TRBV5-1
TGCGCCAGCAGCTCCCGGACAGGGGAAAATGGCTACACCTTC
CASSSRTGENGYTF
>TRBJ2-3|TRBD1|-|TRBV24-1
TGTGCCACCAGTGATTCCCCCGGGACAGGGTCCCGGTGGCCAGATACGCAGTATTTT
CATSDSPGTGSRWPDTQYF
>TRBJ1-6|-|-|TRBV11-2
TGTGCCAGCAGCTCCGACAGAAATAATTCACCCCTCCACTTT
CASSSDRNNSPLHF
>TRBJ2-7|-|-|TRBV10-3
TGTGCCACCCAGGACGGACTCTCCTACGAGCAGTACTTC
CATQDGLSYEQYF
>TRBJ2-3|TRBD1|-|TRBV3-1/TRBV3-2
TGTGCCAGCAGCCCCACAGGGGGCAGAGCAGATACGCAGTATTTT
CASSPTGGRADTQYF
>TRBJ1-1|TRBD1|-|TRBV12-3/TRBV12-4
TGTGCCGGGACAGGGGGCTCGTACACTGAAGCTTTCTTT
CAGTGGSYTEAFF
>TRBJ2-5|TRBD2|many|TRBV11-2
TGTGCCAGCAGCTTTAGTTTGGTGCGGGGGAAGGGGACCCAGTACTTC
CASSFSLVRGKGTQYF
>TRBJ1-6|-|-|TRBV6-5
TGTGCCAGCAGTCTGACGGGTAATTCACCCCTCCACTTT
CASSLTGNSPLHF
>TRBJ2-2|TRBD1|-|TRBV6-6
TGTGCCAGCAGTTCCGGGACAGGGGGGACCGGGGAGCTGTTTTTT
CASSSGTGGTGELFF
>TRBJ2-2|-|-|TRBV10-2
TGCGCCAGCAGTTCGGGAGCCCGCAAGGCTTTCGCTCCCGGGGAGCTGTTTTTT
CASSSGARKAFAPGELFF
>TRBJ1-1|-|-|TRBV15
TGTGCCACCAGCATCCGGACTGAAGCTTTCTTT
CATSIRTEAFF
>TRBJ1-3|-|once|TRBV9
TGTGCCAGCAGCGTAGAGGGGTCCGGAAACACCATATATTTT
CASSVEGSGNTIYF
>TRBJ1-1|-|-|TRBV29-1
TGCAGCGTTACGGAGGTTGAAGCTTTCTTT
CSVTEVEAFF
>TRBJ1-6|TRBD1|-|TRBV5-5
TGTGCCAGCAGTTCGTTCGGGACAGCTAATTCACCCCTCCACTTT
CASSSFGTANSPLHF
>TRBJ2-3|-|once|TRBV4-1
TGCGCCAGCAGCCAATTTCCCCCAGGGAGCACAGATACGCAGTATTTT
CASSQFPPGSTDTQYF
>TRBJ2-7|TRBD1|-|TRBV2
TGTGCCAGCAGTGGAGAGGGGGCTGACGAGCAGTACTTC
CASSGEGADEQYF
>TRBJ2-5|-|-|TRBV7-7
TGTGCCAGCAGCTCCCGAGAGGCCGCGGAGACCCAGTACTTC
CASSSREAAETQYF
>TRBJ2-1|TRBD2|many|TRBV4-2
TGTGCCAGCAGCCAAGAACTAGGACTAGCTCCTGATGAGCAGTTCTTC
CASSQELGLAPDEQFF
>TRBJ2-5|-|-|TRBV7-7
TGTGCCAGCAGCTCGGGTCCGACCGGGGTAGAGACCCAGTACTTC
CASSSGPTGVETQYF
>TRBJ1-1|-|-|TRBV4-1
TGCGCCAGCAGCCAAGCCGGGAACACTGAAGCTTTCTTT
CASSQAGNTEAFF
>TRBJ1-5|-|-|TRBV3-1/TRBV3-2
TGTGCCAGCAGCCCCGGGGGGGGTGGCAATCAGCCCCAGCATTTT
CASSPGGGGNQPQHF
>TRBJ2-3|-|few|TRBV11-2
TGTGCCAGCAGCTGGGGCCTCACAGATACGCAGTATTTT
CASSWGLTDTQYF
>TRBJ1-5|-|-|TRBV30
TGTGCCTGGAGTGGGGGGGGCGGTCAGCCCCAGCATTTT
CAWSGGGGQPQHF
>TRBJ2-2|TRBD2|few|TRBV6-5
TGTGCTACAGCGGAGGCGGGGGCCGGGGAGCTGTTTTTT
CATAEAGAGELFF
>TRBJ1-2|-|-|TRBV7-9
TGTGCCAGCAGCTTAGCGCAGGGGTTCTATGGCTACACCTTC
CASSLAQGFYGYTF
>TRBJ1-6|TRBD1|-|TRBV19
TGTGCCAGTAGTATTGGGACGCAGGGGGGCCATTCACCCCTCCACTTT
CASSIGTQGGHSPLHF
>TRBJ1-3|TRBD1|-|TRBV19
TGTGCCAGTAGTTCGGACAGGGTCACTGGAAACACCATATATTTT
CASSSDRVTGNTIYF
>TRBJ1-1|-|-|TRBV11-2
TGTGCCAGCAGCTTGGTGCGCGGGGTCGAAGCTTTCTTT
CASSLVRGVEAFF
>TRBJ2-2|TRBD2|few|TRBV5-4
TGTGCCAGCAGCCCTAGCGGGGTCAATCCCGGGGAGCTGTTTTTT
CASSPSGVNPGELFF
>TRBJ2-1|TRBD2|-|TRBV7-8
TGTGCCAGCATGCCAAGGGACTACTACAATGAGCAGTTCTTC
CASMPRDYYNEQFF
>TRBJ1-1|TRBD1|-|TRBV28
TGTGCCAGCAGTTTTATAAGTGGAGCGACAGGGAAAGCTTTCTTT
CASSFISGATGKAFF
>TRBJ1-6|TRBD1|-|TRBV5-8
TGTGCCAGCAGCTTGTGGGGACAGGAAAGCTCCTATAATTCACCCCTCCACTTT
CASSLWGQESSYNSPLHF
>TRBJ2-1|-|few|TRBV30
TGTGCCTGGAGTGTATCAGGCTTGAGCTCCTACAATGAGCAGTTCTTC
CAWSVSGLSSYNEQFF
>TRBJ1-4|-|-|TRBV12-3/TRBV12-4
TGTGCCAGCAGTTTGGAAAGGGGGAAACTGTTTTTT
CASSLERGKLFF